This entry concerns a single TCR beta chain. The sample originates from a study of blood T cell repertoires in COVID-19. Study summary: From the United States, Italy and Spain came samples of acute and convalescent COVID-19. PBMCs, B-cell-depleted T cells, or T cells provided the cDNA or gDNA that made up the material.

How the authors handled the data: Amplification from reference gene primers served as the basis for estimated nucleated cell counts. Data came from immunoSEQ multiplex PCR; TCRdb stores just in-frame clones and leaves some out. V and J calls and clone size are as listed in that table; D and trimming were resolved from the DNA. In the table there are 90,000 to 110,000 clones, approximately 84% of which are singletons. Germline CDR1 and CDR2: LNHDA and SQIVND (reference sequence). The CDR3 is made up of 16 amino acids. Trimming shortened V by 5 bases and J by 2 bases, and 15 bases separated the two germline ends.

This sequence joins TRBV19 and TRBJ1-4; D is ambiguous. The sequenced sample consisted of peripheral blood. The sequence derives from a woman aged 50 to 60 with acute or convalescent COVID-19. The DNA of the CDR3 is TGTGCCAGTAGTTCCCGTTCGAGGGTGACTAATGAAAAACTGTTTTTT. Amino acids: CASSSRSRVTNEKLFF.